Shown below are 11 T cell receptor beta chains from a single sample sequenced in a study of identical twins. One entry per CDR3 protein, called by TCRdb with MiXCR from the 5' RACE reads. The top ten hold roughly 4% of the sample, which has 550,000 to 700,000 distinct CDR3 sequences, 20% to 25% seen once. This same sample was also taken into another study, of T cells expressing NK-cell markers.

The sequencing input was PBMCs. The origin of the receptors is a woman aged 18-29 years in good health.

V is TRBV5-5 and J is TRBJ2-3, with 8 bases aligning to TRBD2. V lost 0 bases and J lost 4; bases outside the gene matches: 4. The CDR3 has 15 residues. CDR1 SGHKS and CDR2 YYEKEE come from the germline V gene (reference sequence). CDR3 protein: CASSLDAGGADTQYF. CDR3 in DNA: TGTGCCAGCAGCTTGGACGCGGGGGGTGCAGATACGCAGTATTTT.

Ten or more counts support this clonotype. The rearrangement links TRBV20-1 to TRBJ2-7; 8 bases are a match to TRBD2. The ends lost 3 bases at V and 2 bases at J; junction bases unmatched: 6. This CDR3 has 14 amino acids. Per germline, CDR1 DFQATT and CDR2 SNEGSKA (reference sequence). CDR3 DNA sequence: TGCAGTGCTAGCGTTACTAGCGGCCCCTACGAGCAGTACTTC. Its translation is CSASVTSGPYEQYF.

This rearrangement joins TRBV18 to TRBJ2-6; 8 bases align to TRBD1. This CDR3 region has 16 residues. V was clipped by 3 bases and J by 1 base; unmatched bases: 2. CDR1 KGHSH and CDR2 LQKENI come from the germline V gene. The CDR3 sequence: CASSPGQGSGANVLTF. The CDR3 DNA reads as TGTGCCAGCTCACCCGGACAGGGATCTGGGGCCAACGTCCTGACTTTC.

This clonotype was observed at least ten times. This rearrangement joins TRBV12-3 or TRBV12-4 to TRBJ1-1; TRBD1 aligns across 11 bases. V was pared by 5 bases and J by 3 bases, with 8 bases of the junction left unmatched. This CDR3 is 16 amino acids long. The CDR3 here is CASSPDRGLEDTEAFF. DNA for the CDR3: TGTGCCAGCAGTCCGGACAGGGGGCTCGAGGACACTGAAGCTTTCTTT.

This clonotype has a single count. The chain joins TRBV5-1 to TRBJ2-2; 10 nucleotides line up with TRBD2. V lost 4 bases and J lost 1; bases outside the gene matches: 4. The CDR3 has 16 residues. Germline CDR1 is SGHRS and CDR2 is YFSETQ. CDR3 sequence (DNA): TGCGCCAGCAGCATTTCTAGCGGGGGGAACACCGGGGAGCTGTTTTTT. Protein product: CASSISSGGNTGELFF.

The rearrangement joins TRBV13 to TRBJ2-7, with 7 bases matching TRBD1. The junction had 8 bases not matched to a gene; V was cut back by 3 bases and J by 0 bases. This CDR3 is built from 16 residues. Germline CDR1 reads PRHDT; CDR2 reads FYEKMQ (reference sequence). CDR3 DNA: TGTGCCAGCAGCTTCAGGACAGGCGAGAGCTCCTACGAGCAGTACTTC. This gives the protein CASSFRTGESSYEQYF.

The chain carries TRBV20-1 and TRBJ1-1; D ambiguous. There are 10 residues in the CDR3. The V gene's germline CDR1 is DFQATT and CDR2 SNEGSKA (reference sequence). Between the trimmed V and J ends, which lost 2 bases and 8 bases, there was a span of 6 bases. In DNA form, the CDR3 reads TGCAGTGCTAGAAAGGGAGAAGCTTTCTTT. Amino acid sequence: CSARKGEAFF.

This clonotype was seen more than once but under ten times. V usage is TRBV5-1 and J usage is TRBJ2-2, with 12 bases identical to TRBD2. CDR3 length: 16 residues. With V trimmed by 2 bases and J by 6 bases, 5 bases remained unmatched. Germline V gene data show CDR1 as SGHRS and CDR2 as YFSETQ. The CDR3 sequence is CASSFLAGGPAGELFF. The CDR3 nucleotides read TGCGCCAGCAGCTTTCTAGCGGGAGGGCCCGCCGGGGAGCTGTTTTTT.

V gene TRBV5-5 combines with J gene TRBJ2-3, with TRBD2 matching over 7 bases. The germline V gene encodes CDR1 SGHKS and CDR2 YYEKEE (reference sequence). Losses at the gene ends were 5 bases for V and 3 bases for J; bases not matched to a gene: 6. The CDR3 loop spans 14 amino acids. The CDR3 reads CASSHWRGTDTQYF. The CDR3, as DNA: TGTGCCAGCAGTCATTGGCGGGGGACAGATACGCAGTATTTT.

V gene TRBV24-1 combines with J gene TRBJ2-1, with D perhaps matching TRBD1 (7 bases). Germline V gene data show CDR1 as KGHDR and CDR2 as SFDVKD. This CDR3 comprises 14 residues. V lost 5 bases, J lost 10 bases, and 17 bases lay in between. The CDR3 nucleotides are TGTGCCACCAGTGCGGAGGGGGCGGGAACGGAGCAGTTCTTC. Amino acids: CATSAEGAGTEQFF.

The rearrangement uses TRBV10-3 and TRBJ2-7; tentatively, D is TRBD1 or TRBD2 (5 bases each). V was pared by 4 bases and J by 0 bases, with 16 bases between. Per germline, CDR1 ENHRY and CDR2 SYGVKD. The CDR3 sequence is 16 residues long. The CDR3 loop reads CAISVSGTASSYEQYF. The CDR3 nucleotides are TGTGCCATCAGTGTCTCCGGGACGGCGAGCTCCTACGAGCAGTACTTC.